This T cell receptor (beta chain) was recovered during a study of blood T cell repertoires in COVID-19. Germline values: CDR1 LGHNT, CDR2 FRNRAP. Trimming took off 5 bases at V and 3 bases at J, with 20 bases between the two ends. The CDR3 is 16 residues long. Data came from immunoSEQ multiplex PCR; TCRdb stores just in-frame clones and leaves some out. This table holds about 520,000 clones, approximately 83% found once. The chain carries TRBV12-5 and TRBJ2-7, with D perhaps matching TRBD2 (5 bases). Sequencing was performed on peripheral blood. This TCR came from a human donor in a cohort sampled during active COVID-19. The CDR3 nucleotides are TGTGCTAGTGGTCTACTCCAAGGGCGGGCTCTCTACGAGCAGTACTTC. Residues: CASGLLQGRALYEQYF.